This TCR beta chain was sequenced during a study of T cells after posttransplantation cyclophosphamide. With 4 bases clipped from V and 0 bases from J, the junction kept 8 bases outside the gene matches. The CDR3 is 17 amino acids. CDR1 and CDR2 (germline): SGHNT, YYREEE (reference sequence). Sequencing was performed with immunoSEQ multiplex PCR; in TCRdb, only in-frame clones are kept and a portion is missing. The sample consists of around 3,000 clones, around 82% of them appearing once. This sequence originates from an older woman in good health, CMV-negative, and a related stem cell transplant donor. Sequencing used memory CD8+ T cells sorted from blood. The V gene is TRBV5-4, the J gene TRBJ2-2; TRBD2 matches 8 bases. This CDR3 reads CASSTTSGGTNTGELFF. The DNA for the CDR3 is TGTGCCAGCAGCACGACCAGCGGGGGTACGAACACCGGGGAGCTGTTTTTT. Based on the CDR3 plus reference TRBV5-4 and TRBJ2-2, the full variable domain is ETGVTQSPTHLIKTRGQQVTLRCSSQSGHNTVSWYQQALGQGPQFIFQYYREEENGRGNFPPRFSGLQFPNYSSELNVNALELDDSALYLCASSTTSGGTNTGELFFGEGSRLTVL.